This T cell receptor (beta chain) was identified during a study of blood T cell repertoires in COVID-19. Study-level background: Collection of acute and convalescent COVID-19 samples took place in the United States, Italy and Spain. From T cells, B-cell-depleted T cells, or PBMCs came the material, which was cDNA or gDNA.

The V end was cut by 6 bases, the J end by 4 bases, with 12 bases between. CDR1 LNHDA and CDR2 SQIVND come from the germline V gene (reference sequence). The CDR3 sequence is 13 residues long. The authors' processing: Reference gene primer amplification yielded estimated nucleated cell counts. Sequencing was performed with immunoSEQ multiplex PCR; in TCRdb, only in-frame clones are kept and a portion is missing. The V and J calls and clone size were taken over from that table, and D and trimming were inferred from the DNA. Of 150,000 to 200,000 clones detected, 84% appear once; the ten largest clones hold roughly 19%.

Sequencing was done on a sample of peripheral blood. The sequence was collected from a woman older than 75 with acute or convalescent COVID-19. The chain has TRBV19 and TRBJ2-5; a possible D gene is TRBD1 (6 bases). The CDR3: CASRTGLGETQYF. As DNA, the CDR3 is TGTGCCAGTAGGACAGGATTGGGAGAGACCCAGTACTTC.